The clone carrying this T cell receptor beta chain was counted only a few times. Its antigen remains unknown. Trimming stripped 4 bases from V and 4 bases from J, with 13 bases between. CDR1 is SGHTA, CDR2 FQGNSA, per germline. CDR3 length: 14 residues. Amplification yielded TCR beta CDR3 regions, with RNA transcripts as the source. First-round RT-PCR with HTBI primers amplified the TCR CDR3 region. TCRdb processed the multiplex PCR reads anew with MiXCR; each CDR3 protein has one entry. This table holds hundreds of thousands of distinct CDR3 sequences, about a sixth found once. PBMCs were collected from an approximately 10 ml volume of fresh peripheral blood. The entry originates in a study of T cells in Graves' hyperthyroidism and ophthalmopathy. Study-level findings and limits: Ophthalmopathy could be told apart from stable hyperthyroidism with a 13 V-J model. Peripheral blood also featured most of the thyroid clonotypes expanded above 0.001.

The sequence was collected from a woman younger than 45 with Graves' hyperthyroidism. The sample consisted of blood. The chain uses TRBV7-2 and TRBJ1-1; D may be TRBD1 (5 bases). As DNA, the CDR3 is TGTGCCAGCAGCTCCCGTGGGGGTGGCACTGAAGCTTTCTTT. Amino acids: CASSSRGGGTEAFF.